These T cell receptor beta chains were read from a single sample in a study of T cell repertoires in cytomegalovirus infection. One entry per CDR3 protein, called by TCRdb with MiXCR from the reads. This table holds about 160,000 distinct CDR3 sequences, roughly a fifth found once. Which antigens these TCRs recognize remains unknown. The material was CD8+ T cells from cultured PBMCs, obtained from culture after CMV antigen stimulation. Receptors originate from a human donor in good health (CMV status not recorded). Some clones in this sample may be carry-over from other donors' samples. Both conserved end residues are part of each CDR3. Fields, in order: V gene, clone size, CDR3 protein. Size tells how often a clone was seen (once, few, many) or the class of an expanded clone, and some rows leave it out.

>TRBV4-3|.
CASSPGRAYGYTF
>TRBV27|few
CASSLTGMGNQPQHF
>TRBV12-3/TRBV12-4|.
CASSPPGQGAEKLFF
>TRBV27|few
CASSPPGQGHYEQYF
>TRBV7-3|.
CASSLNGANVLTF
>TRBV5-6|.
CASSRGTGMTDTQYF
>TRBV7-2|.
CASSSWGRGGLQETQYF
>TRBV7-2|.
CASSSTGGSYSGANVLTF
>TRBV4-3|few
CASSQDRRQGSNQPQHF
>TRBV6-2/TRBV6-3|few
CASKGTTDEKLFF
>TRBV2|.
CASSDGQISNQPQHF
>TRBV10-3|.
CAISESNPANIQYF
>TRBV12-3/TRBV12-4|.
CASSFTVNTEAFF
>TRBV12-3/TRBV12-4|few
CASSSGLSTDTQYF
>TRBV6-2/TRBV6-3|few
CASSSNPGFYGYTF
>TRBV7-8|few
CASSFEGAGNQPQHF
>TRBV2|.
CASRKGYTF
>TRBV6-1|once
CASSDEHTNQPQHF
>TRBV5-5|.
CASSLRQHPVKEGYTF
>TRBV7-2|.
CASSSPHGGYEQYF
>TRBV7-2|.
CASSFLAGGGDNEQFF